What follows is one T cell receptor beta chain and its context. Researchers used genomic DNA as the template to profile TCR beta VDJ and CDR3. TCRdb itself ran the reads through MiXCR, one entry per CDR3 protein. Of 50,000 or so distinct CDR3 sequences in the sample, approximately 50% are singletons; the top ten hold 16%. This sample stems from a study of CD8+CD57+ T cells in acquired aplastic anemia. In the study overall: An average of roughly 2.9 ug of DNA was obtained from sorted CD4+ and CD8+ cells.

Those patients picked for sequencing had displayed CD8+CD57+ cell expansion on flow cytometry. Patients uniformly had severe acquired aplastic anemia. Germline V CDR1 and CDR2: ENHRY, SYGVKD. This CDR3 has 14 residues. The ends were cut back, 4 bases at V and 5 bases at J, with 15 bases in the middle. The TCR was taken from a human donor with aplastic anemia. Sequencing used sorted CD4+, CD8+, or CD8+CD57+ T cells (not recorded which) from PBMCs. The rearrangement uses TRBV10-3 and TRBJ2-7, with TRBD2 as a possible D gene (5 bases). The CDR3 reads CAISVRVMEDEQYF. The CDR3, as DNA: TGTGCCATCAGTGTAAGGGTAATGGAGGACGAGCAGTACTTC.